This T cell receptor (beta chain) was sequenced during a study of shared clonotypes between healthy human individuals (dated by TCRdb to the early 2020s). About the investigation overall: A few men and a couple of women, aged 18 to 49 years, made up the cohort. To estimate repertoire size and how much clonotype sharing occurs between individuals, the study deeply sequenced the blood TCR repertoires of roughly 5 healthy adults. To increase sequencing depth and limit assay-specific biases, TCR repertoire library preparation and sequencing were carried out by different laboratories using diverse techniques. Each donor's leukapheresis produced roughly between roughly 0.85 and 10 billion PBMCs. The paper's findings and limits, for the study overall: Sampling was restricted to blood, and TCR repertoires in tissue are likely to differ from TCR repertoires in blood. Pairwise subsampling indicated that sequencing depth was expected to affect the degree of clonotype sharing among donors. The small number of donors limited the genetic and exposure-history diversity represented.

Of note for this clone: Its antigen is not yet known. No base qualities exist here, and no much larger clone lies one base off it.

The donors were healthy, HIV-negative adults with no recently reported acute infections or vaccinations. Every donor was a Caucasian adult residing in Nashville, Tennessee, USA. For unsorted samples, some 90 million PBMCs were counted, and genomic DNA was extracted using the QIAamp DNA Blood Mini kit. Blood was collected by leukapheresis, and PBMCs were isolated by Ficoll-Histopaque density gradient centrifugation and then cryopreserved in liquid nitrogen vapor phase. V and J are trimmed by 7 bases and 7 bases, and the gene matches miss 12 bases of the junction. The CDR3 runs 14 residues from the cysteine to the phenylalanine. The sequence is cut down to CDR3 DNA, 42 bases in frame from base 1. Based on the germline V gene, the CDR1 and CDR2 sequences are SGHAT and FQNNGV. TCR CDR3 regions were amplified from genomic DNA by multiplex PCR using the deep immunoSEQ assay. For each cell subset, the extracted genomic DNA was distributed evenly across all wells of several immunoSEQ 96-well plates, and each plate served as one replicate. For unsorted PBMC, each replicate PCR was loaded with 250 to 300 ng genomic DNA, equivalent to about 30,000 T cell genomes. Ten immunoSEQ deep assay plates were used to sequence the unsorted PBMC genomic DNA. Purified libraries were quantified with a Qubit 3.0 fluorometer, sized on a Bioanalyzer 2100, and re-quantified with the KAPA Library Quantification kit. Every immunoSEQ 96-well plate was sequenced on a dedicated single-read 150-cycle Illumina NextSeq 550 flow cell. Under the source paper's analysis protocol: The immunoSEQ output contained only junctional sequences without quality scores, so filtering could not match that applied to full-length reads. To assign V/J genes and CDR3, sequences were annotated against IMGT germline references using PyIR, a Python wrapper for IgBLAST v1.9. Reads were removed for weak V/J assignments (E-value above 1e-6), missing CDR3, stop codons, out-of-frame junctions, or ambiguous translated residues. V3J clonotypes were defined by identical inferred V gene, J gene, and CDR3 amino acid sequence. Percentage overlap between repertoires was calculated by dividing the number of shared unique clonotypes by the size of the smaller repertoire. Three approaches were used to assess repertoire richness: RTK rarefaction, the Chao1 estimator, and Recon v2.1 estimates of unobserved clonotypes. TCRdb took this table from immuneACCESS and kept in-frame rearrangements with V and J called. Such tables lack part of the clones; where checked against another copy, unresolved V genes explain under half of the gap, and the rest is unexplained. V, J and clone size were drawn from that table, and D and trimming were deduced from the DNA. The sample has roughly 500,000 clones on record, roughly 80% of them singletons. Of the sample, 10% to 15% falls within the top ten clones.

The V and J genes are TRBV11-2 and TRBJ2-7; 8 nucleotides in the junction match TRBD2. The sequence was obtained from a woman aged 40 to 50 in good health. Some clones in this sample may be carry-over from other donors' samples. The sample taken for sequencing was PBMCs. Read as DNA, the sequence is TGTGCCAGCACCAAGCCAGCGGGAGCGGGTGAGCAGTACTTC. Its protein product is CASTKPAGAGEQYF.